This T cell receptor beta chain is drawn from a study of shared clonotypes between healthy human individuals. Findings and limits, study-wide: Naive subsets generally exceeded memory subsets in estimated richness. Sampling covered nothing but blood. Tissue TCR repertoires likely differ from those found in blood.

The germline CDR1 and CDR2 sequences are SGHKS and YYEKEE (reference sequence). The V and J ends lost 7 bases and 2 bases respectively, with 13 bases between them. The CDR3 covers 13 residues. With respect to this clone: Its antigen is unknown.

Assay execution took place at the deep level. Assay used: immunoSEQ multiplex PCR; TCRdb lists only in-frame clones, some missing. The sample lists roughly 2.2 million clones, around 92% occurring once. The chain links TRBV5-5 to TRBJ2-7; a weak D match, TRBD2 (5 bases). The sequencing sample was made of naive CD4+ T cells from PBMCs. Indicated subset: CD45RA+ positively selected. This TCR was recovered from a young man in good health. Some clones in this sample may be carry-over from other donors' samples. The CDR3 DNA sequence: TGTGCCAGCGCCCGGGGTAGCGCCTACGAGCAGTACTTC. Protein sequence: CASARGSAYEQYF.